The clone carrying this T cell receptor (beta chain) was found a few times. Its cognate antigen is unknown. The data are from a study of cytomegalovirus exposure and HLA in healthy donors. Findings and limits, study-wide: Donor immune exposure was known only as CMV serostatus.

PCR amplification relied on 60 Vbeta primers (plus 13 Jbeta primers). Using immunoSEQ multiplex PCR, the repertoire was profiled, and TCRdb retains in-frame clones only, with some absent. The data show approximately 170,000 clones, just under 80% seen once. The CDR3 has 16 residues. Trimming pared 10 bases from V and 0 bases from J, leaving 16 bases between. The germline gives CDR1 SNHLY, CDR2 FYNNEI. This chain links TRBV2 with TRBJ2-6; D unresolved. Sequencing was carried out using PBMCs. The TCR originated in a woman aged 35 to 49 in good health and CMV-seropositive. The CDR3 nucleotides are TGTGCCACAAAACCCAGGCTATTCTCTGGGGCCAACGTCCTGACTTTC. As protein: CATKPRLFSGANVLTF.